One and the same sample provided the 17 T cell receptor beta chains below, sequenced in a study of CD8+ T cells in alopecia areata. CD4+ cells underwent sorting into CD25+CD127- cells for a few patients. RNA was extracted and reverse transcribed into cDNA as the sequencing template. The assay was immunoSEQ multiplex PCR, and TCRdb's table has in-frame clones only and misses some. This sample yields tens of thousands of clones, of which 45% to 55% are seen a single time; about 1.7% belongs to the top ten. Sequenced sample: CD4+ Tregs sorted from blood. The receptors derive from a human donor with alopecia areata.

A few counts support this clone. The chain employs TRBV5-1 and TRBJ2-3; 13 bases align to TRBD2. The germline V gene has CDR1 SGHRS and CDR2 YFSETQ. After removal of 3 bases from V and 4 bases from J, the junction contained 5 bases not matched to a gene. CDR3 length equals 16 residues. DNA for the CDR3: TGCGCCAGCAGCTCAGGACTAGCGGGGGCGTCAGATACGCAGTATTTT. Encoded protein: CASSSGLAGASDTQYF.

The chain recombines TRBV5-1 with TRBJ2-7; D possibly corresponds to TRBD1 (7 bases). V lost 0 bases, J lost 2 bases, and 9 bases lay in between. Per the germline V gene, CDR1 is SGHRS and CDR2 is YFSETQ. The CDR3 is 14 amino acids. In DNA, the CDR3 is TGCGCCAGCAGCTTGGTCAGGGGGGCCTACGAGCAGTACTTC. Translating gives CASSLVRGAYEQYF.

The V call is TRBV5-1, the J call TRBJ2-3; D is possibly TRBD1 (5 bases). CDR3 length: 14 amino acids. Germline V gene sequence: CDR1 SGHRS, CDR2 YFSETQ. V lost 3 bases, J lost 4 bases, and 12 bases lay in between. The CDR3 sequence is CASSWNPGSDTQYF. CDR3 coding DNA: TGCGCCAGCAGCTGGAATCCAGGGTCAGATACGCAGTATTTT.

The CDR3 bases are TGTGCCACCGCCCGGGACAGGGGCGATCAGCCCCAGCATTTT. It yields the protein CATARDRGDQPQHF. The chain links TRBV15 to TRBJ1-5, with 10 bases aligning to TRBD1. CDR1 and CDR2 from the germline V gene are LNHNV and YYDKDF (reference sequence). The CDR3 spans 14 residues. V lost 8 bases, J lost 5 bases, and 6 bases stayed unmatched.

This clone is labeled medium-sized. CDR3 in amino acids: CASSSTVRHTDTQYF. Here the CDR3 DNA reads TGTGCCAGCAGCTCCACAGTTAGGCACACAGATACGCAGTATTTT. The V and J genes are TRBV11-2 and TRBJ2-3; D is undetermined. Germline assignment: CDR1 SGHAT and CDR2 FQNNGV. V lost 4 bases to trimming and J lost 2 bases, with 13 bases between them. This CDR3 has 15 amino acids.

This clone was counted a few times. V gene TRBV10-3 combines with J gene TRBJ2-3; 10 nucleotides align to TRBD1. Per germline, CDR1 ENHRY and CDR2 SYGVKD. With V trimmed by 6 bases and J by 4 bases, 7 bases remained unmatched. The CDR3 runs to 15 residues. The CDR3 DNA reads as TGTGCCATCAGCTTTGGGACAGGGGTATCAGATACGCAGTATTTT. It yields the protein CAISFGTGVSDTQYF.

The V and J genes are TRBV5-1 and TRBJ2-3, with 8 bases aligning to TRBD1. This CDR3 is 16 amino acids long. Germline values: CDR1 SGHRS, CDR2 YFSETQ. Trimming at V came to 4 bases and at J to 4 bases, leaving 11 bases not matched to a gene. CDR3 DNA: TGCGCCAGCAGCCCTGTAGGACAGGGCCGAGCAGATACGCAGTATTTT. Its translation: CASSPVGQGRADTQYF. The variable domain in full, completed from reference TRBV5-1 and TRBJ2-3, reads KAGVTQTPRYLIKTRGQQVTLSCSPISGHRSVSWYQQTPGQGLQFLFEYFSETQRNKGNFPGRFSGRQFSNSRSEMNVSTLELGDSALYLCASSPVGQGRADTQYFGPGTRLTVL.

The chain has TRBV7-9 and TRBJ1-2; D unclear. The CDR3 consists of 13 residues. V was trimmed by 7 bases and J by 8 bases, leaving 17 bases between them. Looked up from germline, CDR1 is SEHNR and CDR2 is FQNEAQ (reference sequence). The CDR3 coding sequence is TGTGCCAGCACCCCCCATGAGGGAGCCGGCTACACCTTC. Protein product: CASTPHEGAGYTF.

The rearrangement joins TRBV7-2 to TRBJ2-7; 9 bases are shared with TRBD2. Germline CDR1 SGHTA, CDR2 FQGNSA. The CDR3 contains 18 residues. The J segment lost 6 bases and the V segment lost 5 bases, leaving 20 bases of the junction unmatched. DNA of the CDR3: TGTGCCAGCAGCCCGCAGCGGGGGGACTTATCAATCCCTCGCGAGCAGTACTTC. Residues: CASSPQRGDLSIPREQYF.

The chain combines TRBV4-2 with TRBJ1-2; 10 nucleotides match TRBD1. The length of the CDR3 is 16 residues. The ends lost 1 base at V and 3 bases at J; junction bases unmatched: 5. From germline, CDR1 is LGHNA and CDR2 YNFKEQ. The CDR3 reads CASSQAPGQGYYGYTF. CDR3 nucleotides: TGTGCCAGCAGCCAAGCCCCGGGACAGGGGTACTATGGCTACACCTTC.

This clone was recorded a few times. The rearrangement uses TRBV7-2 and TRBJ2-3, with 7 nucleotides matching TRBD2. Germline CDR1 is SGHTA and CDR2 is FQGNSA. Trimming cost V 8 bases and J 3 bases; bases outside gene matches: 5. CDR3 size: 13 residues. In DNA, the CDR3 is TGTGCCAGCTCGAGCGGGACTACAGATACGCAGTATTTT. Its protein is CASSSGTTDTQYF.

The chain combines TRBV7-2 with TRBJ2-5, with D possibly matching TRBD2 (6 bases). Trimming took 5 bases from V and 4 from J, leaving 14 bases between them. This CDR3 region has 14 residues. CDR1 and CDR2 from the germline V gene are SGHTA and FQGNSA. CDR3 region: CASSLYRGRETQYF. The CDR3 region has the DNA TGTGCCAGCAGCCTTTATCGGGGGAGAGAGACCCAGTACTTC.

The chain has TRBV5-6 and TRBJ1-1; 9 bases match TRBD1. This CDR3 contains 14 residues. Trimming cost V 3 bases and J 4 bases; bases outside gene matches: 4. CDR1 and CDR2 from the germline V gene are SGHDT and YYEEEE. The CDR3 DNA follows: TGTGCCAGCAGCTGGACAGGGGCAGGCACTGAAGCTTTCTTT. Translation gives CASSWTGAGTEAFF.

This chain links TRBV27 with TRBJ2-4; D is perhaps TRBD1 or TRBD2 (5 bases each). V lost 6 bases to trimming and J lost 0 bases, with 12 bases between them. The CDR3 is made up of 15 amino acids. The V gene's germline CDR1 is MNHEY and CDR2 SMNVEV (reference sequence). This chain's CDR3 is CASSRDPAAKNIQYF. The CDR3, as DNA: TGTGCCAGCAGCCGGGACCCCGCAGCCAAAAACATTCAGTACTTC.

The V and J genes are TRBV5-1 and TRBJ2-5, with 10 bases identical to TRBD1. The germline V gene has CDR1 SGHRS and CDR2 YFSETQ. V was pared by 7 bases and J by 1 base, with 7 bases of the junction left unmatched. The CDR3 covers 15 residues. The CDR3 region has the DNA TGCGCCAGCGGGGACAGGGGCTACCTCCAAGAGACCCAGTACTTC. Its translation is CASGDRGYLQETQYF.

The chain recombines TRBV4-3 with TRBJ2-4; the D gene is possibly TRBD1 (7 bases). V dropped 4 bases and J dropped 4 bases, with 14 bases sitting between them. This CDR3 comprises 15 residues. CDR1 is LGHNA, CDR2 YSLEER, per germline. The CDR3 spells CASSRGQAGKNIQYF. The CDR3 bases are TGCGCCAGCAGCCGAGGACAGGCGGGGAAAAACATTCAGTACTTC.

J is TRBJ1-4 and V is TRBV7-9; weak D call: TRBD1 (6 bases). This CDR3 has 16 amino acids. Trimming took 2 bases from V and 8 from J, leaving 18 bases between them. The germline gives CDR1 SEHNR, CDR2 FQNEAQ (reference sequence). The CDR3 loop reads CASSLLGTRRGEKLFF. The CDR3 nucleotides read TGTGCCAGCAGCTTACTAGGGACTCGGAGGGGGGAAAAACTGTTTTTT. The full variable domain, with the rest looked up from reference TRBV7-9 and TRBJ1-4, is DTGVSQNPRHKITKRGQNVTFRCDPISEHNRLYWYRQTLGQGPEFLTYFQNEAQLEKSRLLSDRFSAERPKGSFSTLEIQRTEQGDSAMYLCASSLLGTRRGEKLFFGSGTQLSVL.